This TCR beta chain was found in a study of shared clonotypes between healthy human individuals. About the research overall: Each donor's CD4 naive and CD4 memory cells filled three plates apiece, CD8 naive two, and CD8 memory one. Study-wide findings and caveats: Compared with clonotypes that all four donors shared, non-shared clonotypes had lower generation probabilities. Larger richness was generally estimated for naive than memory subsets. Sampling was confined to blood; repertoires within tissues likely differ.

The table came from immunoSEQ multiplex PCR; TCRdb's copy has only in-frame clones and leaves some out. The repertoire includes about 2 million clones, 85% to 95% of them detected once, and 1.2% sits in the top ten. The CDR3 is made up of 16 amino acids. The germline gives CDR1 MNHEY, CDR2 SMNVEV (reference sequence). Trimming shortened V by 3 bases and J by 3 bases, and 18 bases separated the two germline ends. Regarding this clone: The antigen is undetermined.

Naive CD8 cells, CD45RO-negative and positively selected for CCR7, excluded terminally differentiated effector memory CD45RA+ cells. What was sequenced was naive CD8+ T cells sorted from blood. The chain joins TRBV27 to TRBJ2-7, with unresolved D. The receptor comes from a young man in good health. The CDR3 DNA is TGTGCCAGCAGTTTTCTCCCTAGACCCTTCCTCTACGAGCAGTACTTC. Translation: CASSFLPRPFLYEQYF.